A single sample is the source of the 20 T cell receptor beta chains below, sequenced in a study of blood T cell repertoires in COVID-19. Profiled with immunoSEQ multiplex PCR; TCRdb holds only in-frame clones, not every one. The sample yields over 300,000 clones, roughly 90% seen once. Material: peripheral blood. Receptors originate from a man aged 18 to 30 with active or convalescent COVID-19.

The CDR3 protein is CASSATGDNEQFF. The CDR3 DNA sequence: TGCGCCAGCAGCGCGACAGGGGACAATGAGCAGTTCTTC. This sequence joins TRBV5-1 and TRBJ2-1; 8 positions match TRBD1. V trimming: 4 bases; J trimming: 5 bases; junction bases outside the gene matches: 2. The CDR3 loop spans 13 amino acids. The germline CDR1 and CDR2 sequences are SGHRS and YFSETQ. Full variable domain (rest looked up from reference TRBV5-1 and TRBJ2-1): KAGVTQTPRYLIKTRGQQVTLSCSPISGHRSVSWYQQTPGQGLQFLFEYFSETQRNKGNFPGRFSGRQFSNSRSEMNVSTLELGDSALYLCASSATGDNEQFFGPGTRLTVL.

Comments on this clone: The junction and the germline gene differ at one end; a read error may be behind it. The chain links TRBV3-1 (or the pseudogene TRBV3-2) to TRBJ2-6, with 13 bases that match TRBD2. The CDR3 contains 19 residues. Per germline, CDR1 LGHDT and CDR2 YNNKEL (reference sequence). The CDR3 reads CASSRLGLAGSSGANVLTF. CDR3 DNA sequence: TGTGCCAGCAGCCGCTTGGGACTAGCGGGATCCTCTGGGGCCAACGTGCTGACTTTC.

The chain combines TRBV4-3 with TRBJ2-1, with D tentatively TRBD1 (6 bases). The germline V gene encodes CDR1 LGHNA and CDR2 YSLEER. Trimming stripped 0 bases from V and 7 bases from J, with 7 bases between. The CDR3 consists of 13 residues. The CDR3 reads CASSQEGGNEQFF. In DNA form, the CDR3 reads TGCGCCAGCAGCCAAGAAGGGGGAAATGAGCAGTTCTTC.

The chain recombines TRBV7-3 with TRBJ2-7; 8 positions match TRBD2. The V gene's germline CDR1 is SGHTA and CDR2 FQGTGA. This CDR3 comprises 18 residues. The junction had 15 bases not matched to a gene; V was cut back by 5 bases and J by 0 bases. The CDR3 reads CASSLAGGPYRSSYEQYF. Here the CDR3 DNA reads TGTGCCAGCAGCCTGGCGGGGGGCCCTTATAGGAGCTCCTACGAGCAGTACTTC.

This sequence joins TRBV14 and TRBJ1-3; 8 bases agree with TRBD1. Germline-derived CDR1 and CDR2 are SGHDN and FVKESK. Trimming removed 4 bases from V and 1 base from J; junction bases left unmatched: 3. The length of the CDR3 is 15 residues. The CDR3 protein is CASSPRTGSGNTIYF. In nucleotides, the CDR3 is TGTGCCAGCAGCCCAAGGACAGGGTCTGGAAACACCATATATTTT.

The chain recombines TRBV7-2 with TRBJ2-4, with 7 bases fitting TRBD1. Germline loops: CDR1 SGHTA, CDR2 FQGNSA. The J segment lost 8 bases and the V segment lost 0 bases, leaving 7 bases of the junction unmatched. CDR3 length: 15 residues. The CDR3: CASSLAPNQGDIQYF. CDR3 nucleotides: TGTGCCAGCAGCTTAGCGCCGAACCAGGGGGACATTCAGTACTTC.

The chain uses TRBV27 and TRBJ1-4, with 7 bases fitting TRBD1. The junction had 11 bases not matched to a gene; V was cut back by 6 bases and J by 4 bases. Germline V gene data show CDR1 as MNHEY and CDR2 as SMNVEV (reference sequence). This CDR3 has 16 residues. The CDR3 DNA sequence: TGTGCCAGCAGCCAGGGGGTCAGGGAACTTAATGAAAAACTGTTTTTT. As protein: CASSQGVRELNEKLFF. Supplemented by reference TRBV27 and TRBJ1-4, the full variable domain reads EAQVTQNPRYLITVTGKKLTVTCSQNMNHEYMSWYRQDPGLGLRQIYYSMNVEVTDKGDVPEGYKVSRKEKRNFPLILESPSPNQTSLYFCASSQGVRELNEKLFFGSGTQLSVL.

V usage is TRBV4-1 and J usage is TRBJ2-1, with TRBD2 identical over 8 bases. The V and J ends lost 3 bases and 0 bases, in that order; junction bases with no gene match: 7. CDR1 is MGHRA, CDR2 YSYEKL, per germline. The CDR3 runs to 17 residues. CDR3 in amino acids: CASSHRERGSSYNEQFF. The DNA for the CDR3 is TGCGCCAGCAGCCACCGAGAGCGGGGGAGCTCCTACAATGAGCAGTTCTTC.

CDR3 DNA sequence: TGTGCCAGCAGCTCGGACGGACTAGCCAAAAACATTCAGTACTTC. Encoded protein: CASSSDGLAKNIQYF. The genes are TRBV27 and TRBJ2-4; TRBD2 is a possible D gene (5 bases). The CDR3 spans 15 residues. The germline V gene has CDR1 MNHEY and CDR2 SMNVEV (reference sequence). V was pared by 6 bases and J by 0 bases, with 12 bases between.

The chain carries TRBV18 and TRBJ2-7, with TRBD2 matching 7 bases. The CDR3 is made up of 13 amino acids. Germline lookup yields CDR1 KGHSH and CDR2 LQKENI. V lost 3 bases and J lost 7; bases outside the gene matches: 6. The CDR3 reads CASSPGTRGEQYF. CDR3 nucleotides: TGTGCCAGCTCACCCGGAACGCGGGGGGAGCAGTACTTC. Full variable domain (outside the CDR3, taken from reference TRBV18 and TRBJ2-7): NAGVMQNPRHLVRRRGQEARLRCSPMKGHSHVYWYRQLPEEGLKFMVYLQKENIIDESGMPKERFSAEFPKEGPSILRIQQVVRGDSAAYFCASSPGTRGEQYFGPGTRLTVT.

The chain couples TRBV5-3 to TRBJ1-4; D call uncertain. TRBV5-3 is an ORF, and what it does is uncertain. With 9 bases removed from V and 7 bases from J, the gap between germline ends came to 28 bases. CDR3 length: 17 amino acids. The CDR3 loop is CATHPNPMINHTEKLFF. The CDR3 DNA reads as TGTGCCACCCATCCCAACCCCATGATTAATCACACTGAAAAACTGTTTTTT.

The rearrangement uses TRBV1 and TRBJ2-5; the table assigns TRBD1, which was not confirmed against the DNA. TRBV1 is classified as a pseudogene. The CDR3 has 14 residues. Written as DNA, the CDR3 is TGCACCAGCAGCCTCCGGGACCAGGGGAAGACCCAGTACTTC. It yields the protein CTSSLRDQGKTQYF.

The J gene is TRBJ1-1, the V gene TRBV28; 9 bases match TRBD1. CDR3 length: 15 amino acids. Unmatched junction bases numbered 2, after V lost 2 bases and J lost 1 base. From germline, CDR1 is MDHEN and CDR2 SYDVKM. CDR3 in DNA: TGTGCCAGCAGTTTAAGGGACAGGGAGAACACTGAAGCTTTCTTT. The encoded protein is CASSLRDRENTEAFF.

J is TRBJ1-1 and V is TRBV3-1 (or the pseudogene TRBV3-2); tentative D call: TRBD1 (6 bases). Trimming shortened V by 6 bases and J by 11 bases, and 19 bases separated the two germline ends. The CDR3 extends over 13 amino acids. CDR1 LGHDT and CDR2 YNNKEL come from the germline V gene (reference sequence). CDR3 sequence: CASRRGGRSTAFF. CDR3 nucleotides: TGTGCCAGCAGGCGGGGGGGGCGAAGCACGGCTTTCTTT.

To note about this clone: The germline gene is not matched at one end of the junction; a read error may be the cause. The rearrangement links TRBV7-7 to TRBJ2-1; no reliable D call. The CDR3 length is 13 residues. Per the germline V gene, CDR1 is SSHAT and CDR2 is FNYEAQ (reference sequence). This CDR3 is CASSHLGSNEQFF. CDR3 in DNA: TGTGCTAGCAGCCACCTAGGTTCCAATGAGCAGTTCTTC.

This sequence joins TRBV6-2 or TRBV6-3 and TRBJ2-7; 11 positions match TRBD2. Germline values: CDR1 MNHEY, CDR2 SVGEGT. The CDR3 is made up of 16 amino acids. V trimming: 0 bases; J trimming: 3 bases; junction bases outside the gene matches: 4. The chain's CDR3 is CASSYSLAGGFYEQYF. The DNA for the CDR3 is TGTGCCAGCAGTTACTCTCTAGCGGGAGGTTTCTACGAGCAGTACTTC.

V usage is TRBV27 and J usage is TRBJ1-3; 7 nucleotides line up with TRBD1. Trimming removed 6 bases from V and 4 bases from J; junction bases left unmatched: 15. This CDR3 region has 17 residues. From germline, CDR1 is MNHEY and CDR2 SMNVEV (reference sequence). The CDR3 sequence is CASSSLSRQGWGNTIYF. CDR3 bases: TGTGCCAGCAGCTCGCTCTCTCGACAGGGCTGGGGAAACACCATATATTTT.

The rearrangement uses TRBV7-9 and TRBJ2-3; a weak D match, TRBD2 (6 bases). CDR3 size: 17 residues. Germline V gene lookup returns CDR1 SEHNR and CDR2 FQNEAQ (reference sequence). Trimming stripped 7 bases from V and 2 bases from J, with 22 bases between. The CDR3 bases are TGTGCCAGCAACTCAAGTCCGGTCGGGACTCACACAGATACGCAGTATTTT. Translating gives CASNSSPVGTHTDTQYF.

This chain joins TRBV29-1 and TRBJ2-7; TRBD2 might be the D (5 bases). From germline, CDR1 is SQVTM and CDR2 ANQGSEA. The CDR3 runs 13 residues. V lost 4 bases and J lost 3, with 13 bases in between. This CDR3 reads CSVVQGGLYEQYF. DNA of the CDR3: TGCAGCGTTGTCCAAGGAGGCCTCTACGAGCAGTACTTC.

The genes are TRBV7-3 and TRBJ2-1; 9 nucleotides agree with TRBD1. CDR1 SGHTA and CDR2 FQGTGA come from the germline V gene. This CDR3 is built from 16 residues. The junction had 4 bases not matched to a gene; V was cut back by 2 bases and J by 2 bases. The CDR3 DNA is TGTGCCAGCAGCTTACGAGGACAGGGGACCTACAATGAGCAGTTCTTC. It encodes CASSLRGQGTYNEQFF.